One sample yielded the 8 T cell receptor beta chains listed below, sequenced in a study of T cells in Graves' hyperthyroidism and ophthalmopathy. Amplification targeted TCR beta CDR3 regions from RNA transcripts. Carried out on the TCR CDR3, a first-round RT-PCR used the HTBI primer set. TCRdb reanalysed the multiplex PCR reads using MiXCR and keeps one entry per CDR3 protein. The sample lists 35,000 to 45,000 distinct CDR3 sequences, approximately 52% occurring once. The specimen was blood. Receptors originate from a man aged 35 to 55 with Graves' ophthalmopathy.

This clonotype was observed once. The chain employs TRBV29-1 and TRBJ2-7; D is undetermined. The germline V and J ends were trimmed by 5 bases and 6 bases, with 17 bases remaining between them. This CDR3 contains 13 residues. CDR1 and CDR2 from the germline V gene are SQVTM and ANQGSEA. The CDR3 nucleotides read TGCAGCGTTAAGGGTGACATCCTCACCGAGCAGTACTTC. Translation: CSVKGDILTEQYF.

As to this clonotype: Here the CDR3 omits its conserved ending phenylalanine or tryptophan, so a read error is the likely source. The rearrangement links TRBV7-6 to TRBJ2-3; D possibly matches TRBD1 or TRBD2 (5 bases each). Trimming cost V 6 bases and J 1 base, with 20 bases left between them. This CDR3 is 17 amino acids long. Germline V lookup: CDR1 SGHVS, CDR2 FNYEAQ. CDR3 sequence (DNA): TGTGCCAGCAGTCGGGGCCCCTTTGTCTCCCGCACAGATACGCAGTATCTT. Its protein is CASSRGPFVSRTDTQYL.

This clonotype was seen more than once but under ten times. The chain carries TRBV29-1 and TRBJ2-1; 10 nucleotides agree with TRBD1. Per germline, CDR1 SQVTM and CDR2 ANQGSEA. This CDR3 is 12 amino acids long. V lost 5 bases to trimming and J lost 8 bases; unmatched junction nucleotides: 3. For the CDR3, the DNA is TGCAGCGTTACGACAGGGGGCGATGAGCAGTTCTTC. Its protein product is CSVTTGGDEQFF.

By sample fraction, this clonotype is medium-sized (0.01 to 0.1%). The chain employs TRBV29-1 and TRBJ2-6; no clear D gene. The CDR3 runs to 15 residues. Trimming removed 5 bases at V and 0 bases at J, with 11 bases between. Per the germline V gene, CDR1 is SQVTM and CDR2 is ANQGSEA. The CDR3 bases are TGCAGCGTTACTGACGGCCTCTCTGGGGCCAACGTCCTGACTTTC. Protein: CSVTDGLSGANVLTF.

This clonotype has a count of ten or more. The chain employs TRBV4-1 and TRBJ1-1; 10 bases line up with TRBD1. CDR3 length: 15 amino acids. Looked up from germline, CDR1 is MGHRA and CDR2 is YSYEKL. Germline trimming cut 4 bases from V and 3 bases from J; bases unmatched to any gene: 5. The CDR3 DNA follows: TGCGCCAGCAGCCGGGGAGGGACAGGGGACACTGAAGCTTTCTTT. This encodes CASSRGGTGDTEAFF.

The chain carries TRBV10-3 and TRBJ2-7, with D tentatively TRBD1 (6 bases). The V end was cut by 8 bases, the J end by 4 bases, with 15 bases between. The length of the CDR3 is 13 residues. From germline, CDR1 is ENHRY and CDR2 SYGVKD. In DNA form, the CDR3 reads TGTGCCATCGGTTCAGGGGCAGGATACGAGCAGTACTTC. Translating it yields CAIGSGAGYEQYF.

Worth noting for this clonotype: The conserved phenylalanine or tryptophan normally closing the CDR3 is absent here, so this likely arose from a read error. No DNA is shown, since the ends of the CDR3 on it are uncertain; the CDR3 is the one TCRdb lists. The gene calls are TRBV20-1 and TRBJ2-7. Counting both end residues, the CDR3 totals 14 amino acids. In germline, CDR1 is DFQATT, CDR2 SNEGSKA (reference sequence). The CDR3 loop reads CSARDTDTNHEQNY.

The chain has TRBV20-1 and TRBJ2-3; TRBD1 matches 8 bases. The CDR3 is 14 residues long. The germline V gene encodes CDR1 DFQATT and CDR2 SNEGSKA (reference sequence). V was clipped by 3 bases and J by 4 bases; unmatched bases: 6. This CDR3 is CSARVTGEADTQYF. In DNA form, the CDR3 reads TGCAGTGCTAGGGTGACAGGGGAGGCAGATACGCAGTATTTT.